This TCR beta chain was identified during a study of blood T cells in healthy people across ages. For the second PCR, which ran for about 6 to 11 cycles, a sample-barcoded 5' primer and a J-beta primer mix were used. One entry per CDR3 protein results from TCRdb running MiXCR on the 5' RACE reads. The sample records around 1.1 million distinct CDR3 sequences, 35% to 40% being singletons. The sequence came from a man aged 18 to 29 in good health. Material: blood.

The CDR3 DNA reads as TGTGCCAGCAGCTTAACTTCGACAGTAGAAAAACTGTTTTTT. Protein: CASSLTSTVEKLFF. The chain has TRBV7-2 and TRBJ1-4; D perhaps matches TRBD1 (5 bases). CDR3 length equals 14 residues. Germline V gives CDR1 SGHTA, CDR2 FQGNSA. Between the trimmed V and J ends, which lost 2 bases and 8 bases, there was a span of 12 bases.